This T cell receptor (beta chain) is drawn from a study of T cells in Graves' hyperthyroidism and ophthalmopathy. For this clonotype: The antigen is undetermined.

Regarding the study as a whole: Peripheral blood also featured most of the thyroid clonotypes expanded above 0.001.

The CDR3 is 18 residues long. V was clipped by 0 bases and J by 1 base; unmatched bases: 14. The germline CDR1 and CDR2 sequences are DFQATT and SNEGSKA (reference sequence). The source material, RNA transcripts, was used to amplify TCR beta CDR3 regions. The study used the HTBI primer set for a first-round RT-PCR of the TCR CDR3. TCRdb redid the calling of the multiplex PCR reads with MiXCR, one entry per CDR3 protein. The data contain fewer than 650,000 distinct CDR3 sequences, 35% to 50% of them singletons. Diagnoses were established using clinical symptoms, serum thyroxine and TRAb, thyroid ultrasound and orbital computed tomography.

V is TRBV20-1 and J is TRBJ1-1; the match to TRBD1 covers 7 bases. The sequenced sample was peripheral blood or thyroid tissue (not recorded which). The TCR comes from an adult woman with Graves' disease, either hyperthyroidism or ophthalmopathy (not recorded which). CDR3 bases: TGCAGTGCTAGAGACCCCAGGAGACAGGGCGGGGGGAACACTGAAGCTTTCTTT. It codes for CSARDPRRQGGGNTEAFF.